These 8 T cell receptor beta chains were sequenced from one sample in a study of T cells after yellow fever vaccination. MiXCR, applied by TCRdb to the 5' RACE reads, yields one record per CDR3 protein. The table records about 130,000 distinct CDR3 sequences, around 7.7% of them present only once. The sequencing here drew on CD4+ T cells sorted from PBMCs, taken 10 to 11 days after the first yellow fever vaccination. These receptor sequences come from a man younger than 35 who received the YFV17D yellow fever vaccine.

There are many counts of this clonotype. CDR3 protein: CSARIAGGYTF. CDR3 in DNA: TGCAGTGCTAGGATTGCTGGGGGCTACACCTTC. The chain has TRBV20-1 and TRBJ1-2; no firm D call. This CDR3 spans 11 amino acids. V was shortened by 3 bases and J by 8 bases, with 10 bases between the two germline ends. CDR1 is DFQATT and CDR2 is SNEGSKA in the germline V gene (reference sequence).

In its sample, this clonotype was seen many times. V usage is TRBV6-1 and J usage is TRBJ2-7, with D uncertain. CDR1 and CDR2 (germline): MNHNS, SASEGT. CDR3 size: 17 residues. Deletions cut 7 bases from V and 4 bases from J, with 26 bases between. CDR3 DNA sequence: TGTGCCAGCATCAGTTACGGAACCGCTTCGAAACCATACGAGCAGTACGTC. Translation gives CASISYGTASKPYEQYV.

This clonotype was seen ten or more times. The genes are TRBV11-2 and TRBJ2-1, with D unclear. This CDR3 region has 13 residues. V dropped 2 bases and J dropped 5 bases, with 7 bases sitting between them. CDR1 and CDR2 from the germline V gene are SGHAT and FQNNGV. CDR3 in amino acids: CASSLSLDNEQFF. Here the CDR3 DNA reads TGTGCCAGCAGCTTAAGTCTGGACAATGAGCAGTTCTTC.

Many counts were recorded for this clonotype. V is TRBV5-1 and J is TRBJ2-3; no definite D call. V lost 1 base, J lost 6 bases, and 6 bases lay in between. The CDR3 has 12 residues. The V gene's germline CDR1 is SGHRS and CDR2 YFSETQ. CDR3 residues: CASSLIGDTQYF. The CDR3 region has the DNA TGCGCCAGCAGCTTGATAGGGGATACGCAGTATTTT.

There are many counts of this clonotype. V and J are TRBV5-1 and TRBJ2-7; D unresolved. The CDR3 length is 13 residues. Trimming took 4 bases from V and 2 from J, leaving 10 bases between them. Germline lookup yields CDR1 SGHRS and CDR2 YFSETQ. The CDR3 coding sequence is TGCGCCAGCAGCCCCCAGACAACCTACGAGCAGTACTTC. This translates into CASSPQTTYEQYF.

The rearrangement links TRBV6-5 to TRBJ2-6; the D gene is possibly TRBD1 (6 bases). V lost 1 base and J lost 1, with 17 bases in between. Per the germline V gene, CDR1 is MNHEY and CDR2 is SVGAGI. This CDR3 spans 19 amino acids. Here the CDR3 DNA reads TGTGCCAGCAGTTACTTGTCCGGGACAAGTTTTTCTGGGGCCAACGTCCTGACTTTC. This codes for CASSYLSGTSFSGANVLTF.

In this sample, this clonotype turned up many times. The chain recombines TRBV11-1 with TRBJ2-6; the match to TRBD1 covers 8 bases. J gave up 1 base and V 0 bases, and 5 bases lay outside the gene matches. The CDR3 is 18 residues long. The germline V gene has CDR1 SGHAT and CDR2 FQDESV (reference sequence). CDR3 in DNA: TGTGCCAGCAGCTTAGCGGGGGACAGGTCGTCTGGGGCCAACGTCCTGACTTTC. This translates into CASSLAGDRSSGANVLTF.

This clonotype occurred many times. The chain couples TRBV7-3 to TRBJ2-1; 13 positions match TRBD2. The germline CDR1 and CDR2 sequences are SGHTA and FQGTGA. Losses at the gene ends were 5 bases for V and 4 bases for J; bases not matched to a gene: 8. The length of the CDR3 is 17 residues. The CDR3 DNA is TGTGCCAGCAGCAAAGCCCGGACTAGCGGGGGTTACAATGAGCAGTTCTTC. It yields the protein CASSKARTSGGYNEQFF.